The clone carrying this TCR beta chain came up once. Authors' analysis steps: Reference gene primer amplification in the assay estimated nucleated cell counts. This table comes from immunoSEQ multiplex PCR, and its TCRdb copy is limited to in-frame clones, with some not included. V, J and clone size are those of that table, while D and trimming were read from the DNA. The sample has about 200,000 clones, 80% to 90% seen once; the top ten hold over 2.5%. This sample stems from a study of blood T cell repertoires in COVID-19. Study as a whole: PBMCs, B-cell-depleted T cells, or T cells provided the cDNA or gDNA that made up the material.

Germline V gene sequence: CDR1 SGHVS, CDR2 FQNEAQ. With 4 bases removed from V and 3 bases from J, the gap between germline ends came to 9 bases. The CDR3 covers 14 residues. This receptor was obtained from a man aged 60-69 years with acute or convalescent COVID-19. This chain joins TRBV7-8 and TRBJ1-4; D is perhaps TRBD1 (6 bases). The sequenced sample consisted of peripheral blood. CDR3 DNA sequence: TGTGCCAGCAGCTCAGGGGCCCCTAATGAAAAACTGTTTTTT. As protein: CASSSGAPNEKLFF.